These 15 T cell receptor beta chains were sequenced from one sample in a study of long-term antiretroviral therapy in people with HIV. With survey level as its setting, the immunoSEQ assay was v3.0. Using immunoSEQ multiplex PCR, the repertoire was profiled, and TCRdb retains in-frame clones only, with some absent. The sample includes some 15,000 clones, around nine tenths seen only once; the top ten take 9% to 15%. The source material was unsorted PBMCs, sampled 6.9 years after starting antiretroviral therapy. The receptor source for this set is a man aged 50-59 years with HIV.

V and J are TRBV2 and TRBJ2-7; unclear D gene. V was trimmed by 7 bases and J by 5 bases, leaving 12 bases between them. Per germline, CDR1 SNHLY and CDR2 FYNNEI. The CDR3 sequence is 12 residues long. Here the CDR3 reads CASKDNNNEQYF. CDR3 nucleotides: TGTGCCAGCAAGGATAACAATAACGAGCAGTACTTC.

The chain combines TRBV5-1 with TRBJ2-3, with TRBD2 matching 11 bases. Per the germline V gene, CDR1 is SGHRS and CDR2 is YFSETQ. With 4 bases clipped from V and 4 bases from J, the junction kept 11 bases outside the gene matches. The CDR3 runs 17 residues. CDR3 loop: CASSTGTSGSRADTQYF. The CDR3 bases are TGCGCCAGCAGCACCGGCACTAGCGGGAGTAGGGCAGATACGCAGTATTTT.

The V gene is TRBV30, the J gene TRBJ1-2; unclear D gene. Trimming stripped 2 bases from V and 6 bases from J, with 7 bases between. The CDR3 is made up of 11 amino acids. Germline V gene sequence: CDR1 GTSNPN, CDR2 SVGIG (reference sequence). In DNA, the CDR3 is TGTGCCTGGAGTATGGCGGATGGCTACACCTTC. It codes for CAWSMADGYTF.

The chain uses TRBV4-2 and TRBJ2-3, with 9 bases matching TRBD1. The V and J ends lost 0 bases and 6 bases, in that order; junction bases with no gene match: 10. Looked up from germline, CDR1 is LGHNA and CDR2 is YNFKEQ. CDR3 length: 17 amino acids. The DNA for the CDR3 is TGTGCCAGCAGCCAAGATCTACAGGGGGCCCAAGCGGATACGCAGTATTTT. This translates into CASSQDLQGAQADTQYF.

The V gene is TRBV19, the J gene TRBJ2-2, with D perhaps matching TRBD2 (6 bases). Germline CDR1 reads LNHDA; CDR2 reads SQIVND (reference sequence). This CDR3 contains 15 residues. V was trimmed by 5 bases and J by 1 base, leaving 11 bases between them. The CDR3: CASSRDFLNTGELFF. As DNA, the CDR3 is TGTGCCAGTAGTCGGGACTTCCTGAACACCGGGGAGCTGTTTTTT.

The chain links TRBV7-6 to TRBJ2-2; D is unclear. V was clipped by 2 bases and J by 6 bases, with 4 bases between them. The CDR3 totals 12 residues. From germline, CDR1 is SGHVS and CDR2 FNYEAQ. CDR3 protein: CASSLSSGELFF. For the CDR3, the DNA is TGTGCCAGCAGCTTAAGCTCCGGGGAGCTGTTTTTT.

This rearrangement joins TRBV6-5 to TRBJ2-1, with unresolved D. There are 13 residues in the CDR3. The V gene lost 0 bases and the J gene lost 6 bases, with 6 bases spanning the gap. CDR1 MNHEY and CDR2 SVGAGI come from the germline V gene. The DNA for the CDR3 is TGTGCCAGCAGTTACTCGGGTTCCAATGAGCAGTTCTTC. Translation: CASSYSGSNEQFF.

On this clone: Distinct nucleotide sequences in the sample also encode this CDR3. V gene TRBV19 combines with J gene TRBJ2-7; 7 bases are a match to TRBD2. From germline, CDR1 is LNHDA and CDR2 SQIVND (reference sequence). CDR3 length: 14 residues. After removal of 1 base from V and 1 base from J, the junction contained 1 base not matched to a gene. The DNA for the CDR3 is TGTGCCAGTAGTATAGGGGAGGGATCCTACGAGCAGTACTTC. The encoded protein is CASSIGEGSYEQYF.

The genes are TRBV7-2 and TRBJ1-4; TRBD1 agrees at 10 bases. Trimming removed 5 bases from V and 9 bases from J; junction bases left unmatched: 6. From germline, CDR1 is SGHTA and CDR2 FQGNSA. The CDR3 has 14 residues. DNA for the CDR3: TGTGCCAGCAGCCCCGGGACAGGGGTTCAAAAACTGTTTTTT. This encodes CASSPGTGVQKLFF.

This chain links TRBV10-3 with TRBJ2-2; 10 positions agree with TRBD2. The CDR3 is 18 amino acids. Germline-derived CDR1 and CDR2 are ENHRY and SYGVKD. The junction had 6 bases not matched to a gene; V was cut back by 0 bases and J by 2 bases. The DNA of the CDR3 is TGTGCCATCAGTGAGTCGCTTTTAGCGGGAGGAAACACCGGGGAGCTGTTTTTT. Translation gives CAISESLLAGGNTGELFF.

V and J are TRBV27 and TRBJ1-2; possible D gene TRBD1, 6 bases. The CDR3 is 14 residues long. Per germline, CDR1 MNHEY and CDR2 SMNVEV (reference sequence). With 1 base removed from V and 7 bases from J, the gap between germline ends came to 13 bases. The CDR3 sequence is CASSLFLGAPGYTF. DNA for the CDR3: TGTGCCAGCAGTTTATTTCTGGGGGCGCCTGGCTACACCTTC.

The CDR3 protein is CASSLVLGQGFTGNTIYF. Written as DNA, the CDR3 is TGTGCCAGCAGCTTGGTCTTAGGACAGGGTTTCACTGGAAACACCATATATTTT. This sequence joins TRBV7-2 and TRBJ1-3; 8 bases line up with TRBD1. There are 18 residues in the CDR3. The V gene's germline CDR1 is SGHTA and CDR2 FQGNSA. With 3 bases clipped from V and 2 bases from J, the junction kept 12 bases outside the gene matches.

V usage is TRBV6-5 and J usage is TRBJ1-1, with a tentative D call TRBD1 (5 bases). This CDR3 is 16 amino acids long. Trimming left V 0 bases short and J 0 bases short, with 11 bases between. The germline gives CDR1 MNHEY, CDR2 SVGAGI. Here the CDR3 DNA reads TGTGCCAGCAGTTACTCGTGGGGCCCAGTGAACACTGAAGCTTTCTTT. It yields the protein CASSYSWGPVNTEAFF.

Here the CDR3 reads CSATTGAPQHF. As DNA, the CDR3 is TGCAGTGCTACCACCGGGGCACCCCAGCATTTT. The chain joins TRBV20-1 to TRBJ1-5; maybe TRBD1 (5 bases). Germline V CDR1 and CDR2: DFQATT, SNEGSKA (reference sequence). Trimming cost V 4 bases and J 10 bases, with 11 bases left between them. This CDR3 is built from 11 residues.

This sequence joins TRBV9 and TRBJ1-4, with D uncertain. CDR3 size: 15 residues. The V gene lost 3 bases and the J gene lost 3 bases, with 12 bases spanning the gap. Germline loops: CDR1 SGDLS, CDR2 YYNGEE. CDR3 region: CASSDTGQSNEKLFF. CDR3 coding DNA: TGTGCCAGCAGCGACACCGGGCAGTCTAATGAAAAACTGTTTTTT.